The following is a T cell receptor (beta chain) sequence with its context. This entry is derived from a study of T cells in Graves' hyperthyroidism and ophthalmopathy. The germline V and J ends were trimmed by 7 bases and 8 bases, with 20 bases remaining between them. The CDR3 extends over 14 amino acids. Germline-derived CDR1 and CDR2 are SNHLY and FYNNEI. Researchers took RNA transcripts and amplified the TCR beta CDR3 regions from them. The TCR CDR3 was amplified in a first-round RT-PCR using the HTBI primer set. Via MiXCR, TCRdb re-called the multiplex PCR reads, giving one row per CDR3 protein. The sample records more than 450,000 distinct CDR3 sequences, nearly 20% being singletons.

The J gene is TRBJ1-2, the V gene TRBV2, with D perhaps TRBD1 (6 bases). Source material: blood. This sequence was found in a man between 35 and 55 years old with Graves' ophthalmopathy. The CDR3 sequence is CASTEEAGAHGYTF. CDR3 nucleotides: TGTGCCAGCACGGAGGAGGCAGGGGCTCACGGCTACACCTTC.